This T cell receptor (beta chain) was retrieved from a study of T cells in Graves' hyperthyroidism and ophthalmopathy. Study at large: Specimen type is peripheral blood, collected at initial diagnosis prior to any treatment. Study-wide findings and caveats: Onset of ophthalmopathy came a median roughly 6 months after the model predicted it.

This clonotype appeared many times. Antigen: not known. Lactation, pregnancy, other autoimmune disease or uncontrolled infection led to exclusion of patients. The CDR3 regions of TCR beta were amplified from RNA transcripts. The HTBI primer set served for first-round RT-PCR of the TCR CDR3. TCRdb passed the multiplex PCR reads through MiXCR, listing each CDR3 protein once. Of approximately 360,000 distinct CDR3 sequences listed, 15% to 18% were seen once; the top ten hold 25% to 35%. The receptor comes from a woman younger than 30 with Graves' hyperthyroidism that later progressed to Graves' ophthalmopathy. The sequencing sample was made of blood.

CDR3 sequence: CASSVGAGGGRDPTDTQYF. The CDR3 coding sequence is TGTGCCAGCAGCGTCGGGGCAGGAGGCGGGAGGGACCCCACAGATACGCAGTATTTT. The chain carries TRBV28 and TRBJ2-3; TRBD2 matches 9 bases. This CDR3 has 19 amino acids. J gave up 2 bases and V 6 bases, and 18 bases lay outside the gene matches. Germline CDR1 and CDR2: MDHEN and SYDVKM.